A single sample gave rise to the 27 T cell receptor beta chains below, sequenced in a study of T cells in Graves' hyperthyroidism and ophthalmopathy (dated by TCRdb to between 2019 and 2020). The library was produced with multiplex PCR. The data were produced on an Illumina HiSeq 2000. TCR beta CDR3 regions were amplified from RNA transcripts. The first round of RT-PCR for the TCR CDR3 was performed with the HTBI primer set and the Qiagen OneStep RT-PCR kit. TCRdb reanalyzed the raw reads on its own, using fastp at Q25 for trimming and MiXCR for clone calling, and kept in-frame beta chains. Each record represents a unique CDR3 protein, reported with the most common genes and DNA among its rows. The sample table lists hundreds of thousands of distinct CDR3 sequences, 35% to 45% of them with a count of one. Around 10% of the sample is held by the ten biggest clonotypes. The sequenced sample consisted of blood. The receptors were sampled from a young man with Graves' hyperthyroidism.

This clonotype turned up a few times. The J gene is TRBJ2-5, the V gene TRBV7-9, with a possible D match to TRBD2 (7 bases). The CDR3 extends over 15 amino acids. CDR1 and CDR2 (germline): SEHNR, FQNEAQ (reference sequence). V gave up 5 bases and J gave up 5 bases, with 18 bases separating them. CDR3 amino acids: CASSPSGGGKETQYF. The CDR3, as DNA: TGTGCCAGCAGCCCCTCGGGGGGCGGCAAGGAGACCCAGTACTTC.

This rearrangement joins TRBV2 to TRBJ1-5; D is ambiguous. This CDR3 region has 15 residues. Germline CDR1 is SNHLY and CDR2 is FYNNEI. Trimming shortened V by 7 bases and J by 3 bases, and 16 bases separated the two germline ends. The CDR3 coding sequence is TGTGCCAGCACTCCTCAGGCTAGGCTCAATCAGCCCCAGCATTTT. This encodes CASTPQARLNQPQHF.

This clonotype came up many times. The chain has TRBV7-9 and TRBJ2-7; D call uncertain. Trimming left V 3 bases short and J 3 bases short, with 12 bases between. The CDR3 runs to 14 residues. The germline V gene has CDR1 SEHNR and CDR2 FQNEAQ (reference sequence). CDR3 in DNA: TGTGCCAGCAGCTTTAAGGGCCAACTCTACGAGCAGTACTTC. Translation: CASSFKGQLYEQYF.

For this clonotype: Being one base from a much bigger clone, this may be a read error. The CDR3 region has the DNA TGTGCCAGCAGCGGGACAGGGATTGGGACCCAGTACTTC. Protein sequence: CASSGTGIGTQYF. The V call is TRBV6-5, the J call TRBJ2-5; TRBD1 aligns across 9 bases. Germline CDR1 reads MNHEY; CDR2 reads SVGAGI. The CDR3 totals 13 residues. V was pared by 6 bases and J by 7 bases, with 6 bases of the junction left unmatched.

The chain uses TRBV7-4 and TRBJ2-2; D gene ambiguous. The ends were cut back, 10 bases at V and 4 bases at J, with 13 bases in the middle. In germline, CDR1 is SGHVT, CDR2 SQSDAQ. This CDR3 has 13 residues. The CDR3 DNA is TGTGCCAACGTGGACCTATCCACCGGGGAGCTGTTTTTT. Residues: CANVDLSTGELFF.

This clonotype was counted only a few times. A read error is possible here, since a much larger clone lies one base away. The CDR3 protein is CASSPTPTNEKLFF. CDR3 bases: TGTGCCAGCAGCCCGACACCAACTAATGAAAAACTGTTTTTT. The chain has TRBV7-8 and TRBJ1-4, with D unresolved. Trimming removed 5 bases at V and 0 bases at J, with 7 bases between. Germline V gene sequence: CDR1 SGHVS, CDR2 FQNEAQ. This CDR3 region has 14 residues.

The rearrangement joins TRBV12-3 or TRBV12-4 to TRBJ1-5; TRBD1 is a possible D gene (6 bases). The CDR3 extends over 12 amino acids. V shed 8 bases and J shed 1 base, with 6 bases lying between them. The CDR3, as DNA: TGTGCCAGCGACAGGAGCAATCAGCCCCAGCATTTT. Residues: CASDRSNQPQHF.

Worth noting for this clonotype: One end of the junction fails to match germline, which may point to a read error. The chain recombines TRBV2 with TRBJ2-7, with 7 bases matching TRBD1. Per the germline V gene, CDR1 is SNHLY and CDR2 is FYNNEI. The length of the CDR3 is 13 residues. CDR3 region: CASREDRVYEQYF. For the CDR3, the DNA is TGTGCCAGCAGAGAAGACAGGGTTTACGAGCAGTACTTC. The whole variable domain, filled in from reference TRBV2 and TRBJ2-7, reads EPEVTQTPSHQVTQMGQEVILRCVPISNHLYFYWYRQILGQKVEFLVSFYNNEISEKSEIFDDQFSVERPDGSNFTLKIRSTKLEDSAMYFCASREDRVYEQYFGPGTRLTVT.

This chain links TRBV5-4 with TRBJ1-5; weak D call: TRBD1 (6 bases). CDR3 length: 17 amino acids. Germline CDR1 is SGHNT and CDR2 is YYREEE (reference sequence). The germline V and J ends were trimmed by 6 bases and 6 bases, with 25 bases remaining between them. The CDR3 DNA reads TGTGCCAGCACCTCGTTAAGTTTTCCGGGGGCAGGTCAGCCCCAGCATTTT. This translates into CASTSLSFPGAGQPQHF.

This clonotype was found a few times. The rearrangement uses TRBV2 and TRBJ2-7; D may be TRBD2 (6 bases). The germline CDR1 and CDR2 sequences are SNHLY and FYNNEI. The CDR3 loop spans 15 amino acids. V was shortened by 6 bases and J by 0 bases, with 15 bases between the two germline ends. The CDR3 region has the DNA TGTGCCAGCAGCCTTAGCGGCTATACCTCCTACGAGCAGTACTTC. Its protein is CASSLSGYTSYEQYF.

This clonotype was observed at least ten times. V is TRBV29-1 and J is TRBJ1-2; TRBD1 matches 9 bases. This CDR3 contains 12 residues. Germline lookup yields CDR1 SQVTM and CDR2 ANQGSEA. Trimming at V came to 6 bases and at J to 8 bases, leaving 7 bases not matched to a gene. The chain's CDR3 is CSVTGTGLGYTF. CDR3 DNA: TGCAGCGTGACCGGGACAGGGCTAGGCTACACCTTC.

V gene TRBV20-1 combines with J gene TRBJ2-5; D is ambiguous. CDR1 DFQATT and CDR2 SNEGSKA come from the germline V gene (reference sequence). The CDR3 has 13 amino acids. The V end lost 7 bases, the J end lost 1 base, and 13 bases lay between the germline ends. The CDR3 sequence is CSGTGRVQETQYF. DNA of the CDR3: TGCAGTGGCACCGGACGGGTCCAAGAGACCCAGTACTTC.

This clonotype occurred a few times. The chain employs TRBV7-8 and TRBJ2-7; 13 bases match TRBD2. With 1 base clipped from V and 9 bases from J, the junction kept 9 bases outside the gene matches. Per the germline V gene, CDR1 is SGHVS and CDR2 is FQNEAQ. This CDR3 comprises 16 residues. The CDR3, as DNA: TGTGCCAGCAGCTTAGGGAGGACTAGCGGGAGTTTGGGGCAGTACTTC. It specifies CASSLGRTSGSLGQYF.

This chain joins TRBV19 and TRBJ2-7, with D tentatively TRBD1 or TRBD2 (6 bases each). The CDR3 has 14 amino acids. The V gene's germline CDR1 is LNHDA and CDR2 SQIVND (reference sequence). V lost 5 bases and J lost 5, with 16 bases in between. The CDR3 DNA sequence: TGTGCCAGTAGTGTACGGGGGCGCCCGCACGAGCAGTACTTC. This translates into CASSVRGRPHEQYF.

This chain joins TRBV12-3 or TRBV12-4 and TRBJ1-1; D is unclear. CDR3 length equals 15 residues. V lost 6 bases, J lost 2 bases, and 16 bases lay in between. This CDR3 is CASSPQADLNTEAFF. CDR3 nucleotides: TGTGCCAGCAGCCCGCAGGCGGACCTTAACACTGAAGCTTTCTTT.

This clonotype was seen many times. The CDR3, as DNA: TGTGCCAGCAGCCCAGAAGCTTTTTCACCCCTCCACTTT. This translates into CASSPEAFSPLHF. The genes are TRBV7-9 and TRBJ1-6; no firm D call. Trimming cost V 5 bases and J 9 bases, with 11 bases left between them. From germline, CDR1 is SEHNR and CDR2 FQNEAQ (reference sequence). The CDR3 contains 13 residues.

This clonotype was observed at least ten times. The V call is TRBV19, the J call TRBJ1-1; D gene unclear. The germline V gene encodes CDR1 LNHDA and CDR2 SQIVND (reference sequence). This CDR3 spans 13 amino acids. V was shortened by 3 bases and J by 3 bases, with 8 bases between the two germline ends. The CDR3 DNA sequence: TGTGCCAGTAGTATCGCGGCCGACACTGAAGCTTTCTTT. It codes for CASSIAADTEAFF.

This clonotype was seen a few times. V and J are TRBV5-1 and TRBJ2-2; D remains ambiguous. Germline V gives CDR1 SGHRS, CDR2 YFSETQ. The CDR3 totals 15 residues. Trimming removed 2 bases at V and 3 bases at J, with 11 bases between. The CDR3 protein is CASSLRSSDTGELFF. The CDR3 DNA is TGCGCCAGCAGCTTACGCAGCTCCGACACCGGGGAGCTGTTTTTT.

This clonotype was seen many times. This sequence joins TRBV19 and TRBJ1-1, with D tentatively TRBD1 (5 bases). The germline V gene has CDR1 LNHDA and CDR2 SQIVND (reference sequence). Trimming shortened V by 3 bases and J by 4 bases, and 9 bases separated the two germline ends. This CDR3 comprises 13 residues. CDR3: CASSIRGGTEAFF. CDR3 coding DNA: TGTGCCAGTAGTATCCGGGGGGGCACTGAAGCTTTCTTT.

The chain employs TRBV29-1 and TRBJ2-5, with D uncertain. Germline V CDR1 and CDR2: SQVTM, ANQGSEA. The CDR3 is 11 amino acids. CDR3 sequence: CNLLVQETQYF. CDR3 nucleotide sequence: TGCAACCTCCTCGTCCAAGAGACCCAGTACTTC.

In DNA, the CDR3 is TGTGCCAGCAGCTTAGTGGCAGACACGAACACCGGGGAGCTGTTTTTT. It translates to CASSLVADTNTGELFF. This chain joins TRBV11-2 and TRBJ2-2, with D uncertain. CDR3 length: 16 residues. From germline, CDR1 is SGHAT and CDR2 FQNNGV. The V end was cut by 1 base, the J end by 0 bases, with 9 bases between.

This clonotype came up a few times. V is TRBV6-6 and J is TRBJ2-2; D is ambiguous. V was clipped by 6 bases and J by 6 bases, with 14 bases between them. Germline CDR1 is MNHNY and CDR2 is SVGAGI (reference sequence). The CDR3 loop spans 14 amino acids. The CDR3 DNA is TGTGCCAGCAGCAACCTCCGACGAGCCGGGGAGCTGTTTTTT. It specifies CASSNLRRAGELFF.

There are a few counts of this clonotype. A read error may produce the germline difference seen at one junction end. CDR3 residues: CAISESKDTNPGVAF. As DNA, the CDR3 is TGTGCCATCAGTGAGTCGAAAGACACCAATCCGGGGGTGGCCTTC. The rearrangement uses TRBV10-3 and TRBJ2-7; weak D call: TRBD2 (6 bases). Per germline, CDR1 ENHRY and CDR2 SYGVKD. The CDR3 totals 15 residues.

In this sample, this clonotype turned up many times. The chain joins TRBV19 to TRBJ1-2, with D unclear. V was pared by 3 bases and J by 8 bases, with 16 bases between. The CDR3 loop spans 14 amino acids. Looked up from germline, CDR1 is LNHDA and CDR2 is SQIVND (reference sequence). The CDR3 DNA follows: TGTGCCAGTAGTATGAACAGTCAATTGGAGGGCTACACCTTC. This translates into CASSMNSQLEGYTF.

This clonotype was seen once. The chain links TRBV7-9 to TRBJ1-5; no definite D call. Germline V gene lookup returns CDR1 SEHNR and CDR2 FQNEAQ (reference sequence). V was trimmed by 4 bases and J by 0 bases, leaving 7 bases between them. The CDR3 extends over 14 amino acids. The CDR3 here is CASSWPASNQPQHF. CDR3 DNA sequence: TGTGCCAGCAGCTGGCCGGCTAGCAATCAGCCCCAGCATTTT.

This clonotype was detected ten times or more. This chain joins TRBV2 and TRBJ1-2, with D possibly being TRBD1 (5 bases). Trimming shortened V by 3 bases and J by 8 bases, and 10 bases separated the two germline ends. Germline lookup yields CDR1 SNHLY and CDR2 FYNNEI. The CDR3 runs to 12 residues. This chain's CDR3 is CASSEGVAGYTF. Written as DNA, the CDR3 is TGTGCCAGCAGTGAGGGGGTTGCGGGCTACACCTTC.

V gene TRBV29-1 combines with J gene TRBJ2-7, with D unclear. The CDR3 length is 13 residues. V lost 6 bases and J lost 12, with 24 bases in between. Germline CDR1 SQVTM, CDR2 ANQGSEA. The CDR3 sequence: CSVYPSAATSMYF. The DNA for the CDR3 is TGCAGCGTCTACCCTTCGGCGGCTACGAGCATGTACTTC.